This T cell receptor beta chain was recorded in a study of shared clonotypes between healthy human individuals (TCRdb year 2020). In the study overall: A few men and two women, aged 18 to 49 years, made up the cohort. For each donor, three plates each were used for CD4 naive and CD4 memory, two plates were used for CD8 naive, and one plate was used for CD8 memory. The study deeply sequenced blood TCR repertoires of about five healthy adults to estimate repertoire size and the extent of clonotype sharing between individuals. Libraries were prepared and TCR repertoires were sequenced by different laboratories using diverse techniques, in order to increase sequencing depth and limit assay-specific biases. Per donor, leukapheresis produced somewhere between about 0.94 and 10 billion PBMCs.

A word on this clone: Its antigen remains unidentified. No much larger clonotype is one base removed from it; base qualities were not supplied.

In the germline V gene, CDR1 corresponds to SNHLY and CDR2 to FYNNEI. V was cut back by 3 bases and J by 7 bases, leaving a gap of 6 bases between them. Reading from cysteine to phenylalanine, the CDR3 counts 11 amino acids. Only CDR3 DNA is held: 33 bases, read in frame from base 1. Study-wide conclusions, independent of this receptor: Larger estimated clonotype richness was generally found for naive subsets than for memory subsets. Sharing across a few donors was observed for about 5% of naive CD4, over 3% of naive CD8, roughly 2.3% of memory CD4, and about 0.39% of memory CD8 clonotypes. Sampling was limited to blood, and TCR repertoires in tissue likely differ from TCR repertoires in blood. Because the study included a small number of donors, the genetic and exposure-history diversity represented was limited. Pairwise subsampling led to the expectation that sequencing depth would affect the degree of clonotype sharing among donors. Compared with non-shared clonotypes, the clonotypes found in all four sorted-subset donors had higher generation probabilities. Incomplete sequencing was indicated by rarefaction of sorted-subset datasets, despite the large sequencing depth.

Using the deep immunoSEQ assay, TCR CDR3 regions were amplified from genomic DNA by multiplex PCR. Extracted genomic DNA from each cell subset was distributed evenly across all wells of several immunoSEQ 96-well plates, and each plate was treated as a replicate. For sorted subsets, approximately 190 ng genomic DNA, equal to 30,000 or so T cell genomes, was loaded into each replicate PCR. Purified libraries were measured with a Qubit 3.0 fluorometer, size-checked on a Bioanalyzer 2100, and measured again with the KAPA Library Quantification kit. A separate single-read 150-cycle Illumina NextSeq 550 flow cell was used to sequence each immunoSEQ 96-well plate. The authors' pipeline ran thus. Because only junctional sequences without quality scores were contained in the immunoSEQ output, filtering matching that applied to full-length reads could not be performed. Sequences were annotated with PyIR, a Python wrapper for IgBLAST v1.9, and V/J genes and CDR3 were assigned using IMGT germline references. Any read was removed if the V/J assignment was weak (E-value above 1e-6), the CDR3 was missing, or the read contained stop codons, out-of-frame junctions, or ambiguous translated residues. V3J clonotypes were defined by identical inferred V gene, J gene, and CDR3 amino acid sequence. Percentage overlap between repertoires was computed as shared unique clonotypes divided by the size of the smaller repertoire. Three approaches were used to assess repertoire richness: RTK rarefaction, the Chao1 estimator, and Recon v2.1 estimates of unobserved clonotypes. For all TCRbeta clonotypes obtained by the gDNA method from a few donors, generation probabilities were computed with OLGA. In its TCRdb copy, this immuneACCESS table keeps in-frame sequences only and misses some clones. Where compared with another copy, unresolved V genes explain less than half of these, and the others have no known cause. V, J and clone size are those of that table, while D and trimming were read from the DNA. The sample yields 1.5 million to 2.5 million clones; less than 95% were counted once. The ten top clones hold under 1.5% of the sample.

CD8 naive samples were obtained by positive selection for CCR7 among CD45RO-negative cells, yielding a CD45RA+CCR7+ population from which TemRA cells were excluded. Healthy HIV-negative adults with no recently reported acute infections or vaccinations were included as donors. Every donor was a Caucasian adult residing in Nashville, Tennessee, USA. Blood was collected by leukapheresis, and PBMCs were isolated by Ficoll-Histopaque density gradient centrifugation and then cryopreserved in liquid nitrogen vapor phase. Analytical flow cytometry was used to check the purity and quantity of every magnetically sorted T cell population. Each sorted fraction had its genomic DNA isolated and then quantified by UV absorbance on a Nanodrop 2000c.

The sequencing input was naive CD8+ T cells sorted from blood. Read against the paper, the sample's cell subset or site label means: CD45RA+CCR7+. The chain uses TRBV2 and TRBJ2-5, with no reliable assignment of the D segment. The sequence derives from a man aged 18 to 29 in good health. The base sequence is TGTGCCAGCAGTGACGGTTGGACCCAGTACTTC. Translated, it gives CASSDGWTQYF.